This TCR beta chain derives from a study of blood T cell repertoires in COVID-19. For the study at large: Both acute and convalescent COVID-19 samples were obtained from the United States, Italy and Spain. From T cells, B-cell-depleted T cells, or PBMCs came the material, which was cDNA or gDNA.

Deletions cut 1 base from V and 0 bases from J, with 9 bases between. The CDR3 has 15 amino acids. Per germline, CDR1 LGHNA and CDR2 YSLEER. In the source study's methods: Estimated nucleated cell counts came from reference gene primer amplification. Libraries were prepared by immunoSEQ multiplex PCR; TCRdb keeps only in-frame clonotypes and omits some of them. V, J and clone size reflect that table, while D and trimming were determined from the DNA. Of 40,000 to 50,000 clones listed, 70% to 90% are singletons. V gene TRBV4-3 combines with J gene TRBJ1-2; D is undetermined. Sequencing was performed on peripheral blood. This receptor was taken from a human donor in a cohort sampled during active COVID-19. CDR3 DNA: TGCGCCAGCAGCCAAGGTTTTACAGCTAACTATGGCTACACCTTC. Residues: CASSQGFTANYGYTF.